A selection of T cell receptor beta chains follows, all from one sample in a study of shared clonotypes between healthy human individuals. Sequencing used immunoSEQ multiplex PCR; TCRdb keeps in-frame clones, though not all of them. The table records around 2.1 million clones, about 92% of them present only once. The sample was naive CD8+ T cells from PBMCs. The receptors were sampled from a man aged 18 to 35 in good health. Some clones in this sample may be carry-over from other donors' samples. Both conserved end residues are part of each CDR3. A D gene is named only where the DNA matches it firmly. Expanded clones are given a class, and other clones once, few, many or no size at all.

once	TRBV2	NA	TRBJ1-1	TGTGCCAGCAGCGCACAGGTTATGAACACTGAAGCTTTCTTT	CASSAQVMNTEAFF
NA	TRBV4-1	NA	TRBJ2-1	TGCGCCAGCAGCCGGACCTCGGGACCCCGCAATGAGCAGTTCTTC	CASSRTSGPRNEQFF
NA	TRBV7-9	TRBD2	TRBJ2-7	TGTGCCAGCAACGGGGGAGCGGGAGGGCCTTCCTACGAGCAGTACTTC	CASNGGAGGPSYEQYF
NA	TRBV13	NA	TRBJ2-5	TGTGCCAGCAGCTTGACCCGAAAAGAGACCCAGTACTTC	CASSLTRKETQYF
NA	TRBV4-2	NA	TRBJ2-2	TGTGCCAGCAGCCAAGAATATAGACTCCACACCGGGGAGCTGTTTTTT	CASSQEYRLHTGELFF
once	TRBV11-2	NA	TRBJ2-5	TGTGCCAGCAGCTTGGGCCAGCTTGCGGAGGAGACCCAGTACTTC	CASSLGQLAEETQYF
NA	TRBV6-5	NA	TRBJ1-1	TGTGCCAGCAGTTACCGGCAGGGAAACACTGAAGCTTTCTTT	CASSYRQGNTEAFF
NA	TRBV6-4	NA	TRBJ1-2	TGTGCCAGCACGGGGGGTAGACCCGACTGGTATGGCTACACCTTC	CASTGGRPDWYGYTF
NA	TRBV4-3	TRBD2	TRBJ2-1	TGCGCCAGCAGCCAAGAGACTAGCTTATATGAGCAGTTCTTC	CASSQETSLYEQFF
NA	TRBV19	NA	TRBJ1-1	TGTGCCAGTAGTATAGATCGTAAGGGATGGACTGAAGCTTTCTTT	CASSIDRKGWTEAFF
NA	TRBV7-6	NA	TRBJ2-5	TGTGCCAGCAGCGAAGGGTGGGAGACCCAGTACTTC	CASSEGWETQYF
NA	TRBV15	NA	TRBJ1-1	TGTGCCACCAGCGAGGACGGGAACACTGAAGCTTTCTTT	CATSEDGNTEAFF
few	TRBV7-9	NA	TRBJ1-1	TGTGCCAGCAGCTTAGCGGGGAAGTTGAACACTGAAGCTTTCTTT	CASSLAGKLNTEAFF
NA	TRBV5-1	NA	TRBJ2-1	TGCGCCAGCAGCTTGGCGGGAAACAATGAGCAGTTCTTC	CASSLAGNNEQFF
NA	TRBV4-1	NA	TRBJ2-2	TGCGCCAGCAGCCAAGAAGGCCGCCTGAACACCGGGGAGCTGTTTTTT	CASSQEGRLNTGELFF
NA	TRBV4-3	TRBD2	TRBJ2-3	TGCGCCAGCAGCCAAGATGTAGCGGGAGCCTCAGATACGCAGTATTTT	CASSQDVAGASDTQYF
NA	TRBV5-1	NA	TRBJ2-1	TGCGCCAGCAGCTTAGGGCAAACCTCCTACAATGAGCAGTTCTTC	CASSLGQTSYNEQFF
NA	TRBV27	NA	TRBJ2-2	TGTGCCAGCAGCGAACCCACTAGTTGGCCCGGGGAGCTGTTTTTT	CASSEPTSWPGELFF
once	TRBV11-2	NA	TRBJ1-1	TGTGCCAGCAGCCCCAAGACCCTACTGAACACTGAAGCTTTCTTT	CASSPKTLLNTEAFF
once	TRBV9	TRBD2	TRBJ2-1	TGTGCCAGCAGCGTAGACCAGTGGTTTAGCGGGACGAATGAGCAGTTCTTC	CASSVDQWFSGTNEQFF
NA	TRBV11-3	TRBD1	TRBJ2-2	TGTGCCAGCAGCTCAAGACAGGGCGGCGGGGAGCTGTTTTTT	CASSSRQGGGELFF
NA	TRBV9	TRBD1	TRBJ2-7	TGTGCCAGCAGCGGGAGTACAGGGGCCGTCTCGCCCTACGAGCAGTACTTC	CASSGSTGAVSPYEQYF
NA	TRBV5-1	TRBD2	TRBJ2-7	TGCGCCAGCAGCTTTGTAGCGGGAGTGTATGACGAGCAGTACTTC	CASSFVAGVYDEQYF
NA	TRBV9	TRBD1	TRBJ2-3	TGTGCCAGCAGCGCCCGTTTGGGACAGGGGAGGACAGATACGCAGTATTTT	CASSARLGQGRTDTQYF
NA	TRBV19	NA	TRBJ1-1	TGTGCCAGTAAAGGTATGAACACTGAAGCTTTCTTT	CASKGMNTEAFF
NA	TRBV15	TRBD1	TRBJ1-2	TGTGCCACCAGCAGAGCTACAGGGGGCGGCTATGGCTACACCTTC	CATSRATGGGYGYTF
NA	TRBV7-9	NA	TRBJ1-1	TGTGCCAGCAGTCCCCTTACCTCAGGGAAGGCTGAAGCTTTCTTT	CASSPLTSGKAEAFF
NA	TRBV5-1	TRBD1	TRBJ2-1	TGCGCCAGCAGCTCAGGACAGGGGATCTACAATGAGCAGTTCTTC	CASSSGQGIYNEQFF
NA	TRBV9	TRBD2	TRBJ2-3	TGTGCCAGCAGCGTAGCACTAGCGGGAGGTTCCCCAGATACGCAGTATTTT	CASSVALAGGSPDTQYF
once	TRBV11-2	TRBD2	TRBJ2-7	TGTGCCAGCAGCCTTACGAGACTAGCGACCTCCTACGAGCAGTACTTC	CASSLTRLATSYEQYF
NA	TRBV4-3	NA	TRBJ2-1	TGCGCCAGCAGCCAAGACTGGGGCAGCCGAGGAGAGCAGTTCTTC	CASSQDWGSRGEQFF
NA	TRBV27	NA	TRBJ2-7	TGTGCCAGCAGTTCCGGGCACGAGCAGTACTTC	CASSSGHEQYF
NA	TRBV27	NA	TRBJ2-1	TGTGCCAGCAGTTGGTGGGGCAATGAGCAGTTCTTC	CASSWWGNEQFF
NA	TRBV2	NA	TRBJ2-7	TGTGCCAGCAGGCAGGAGGGGAAGGGCTCCTACGAGCAGTACTTC	CASRQEGKGSYEQYF
NA	TRBV27	TRBD2	TRBJ2-2	TGTGCCAGCAGTTTATTAGGGCCTAGCGGGAGGGCCGGGGAGCTGTTTTTT	CASSLLGPSGRAGELFF
NA	TRBV29-1	TRBD1	TRBJ2-1	TGCAGCGGCCTCGTCGACAGGGGTGGGAATGAGCAGTTCTTC	CSGLVDRGGNEQFF
NA	TRBV27	TRBD2	TRBJ2-7	TGTGCCAGCAGTCCCGTAGCGGGGAGCTCCTACGAGCAGTACTTC	CASSPVAGSSYEQYF
NA	TRBV7-6	NA	TRBJ2-2	TGTGCCAGCAGCCCGGCCGGCGGTGCGAACACCGGGGAGCTGTTTTTT	CASSPAGGANTGELFF
NA	TRBV11-3	TRBD2	TRBJ2-7	TGTGCCAGCAGTCGGGGGAGCGGGAGGACTGTCGAGCAGTACTTC	CASSRGSGRTVEQYF
NA	TRBV5-1	NA	TRBJ1-4	TGCGCCAGCAGCGCGGCAAGGGGCGCAACTAATGAAAAACTGTTTTTT	CASSAARGATNEKLFF
NA	TRBV6-5	NA	TRBJ2-7	TGTGCCAGCAGTCCGGGACGGACAAGCTCCTACGAGCAGTACTTC	CASSPGRTSSYEQYF
once	TRBV10-3	NA	TRBJ1-4	TGTGCCCGGGTCCAGACTAATGAAAAACTGTTTTTT	CARVQTNEKLFF
NA	TRBV27	NA	TRBJ2-1	TGTGCCAGCAGTTCCGGGGCAGGGGCCTACAATGAGCAGTTCTTC	CASSSGAGAYNEQFF
NA	TRBV27	NA	TRBJ1-1	TGTGCCAGCAGTCAACTAGGGGCCATGAACACTGAAGCTTTCTTT	CASSQLGAMNTEAFF